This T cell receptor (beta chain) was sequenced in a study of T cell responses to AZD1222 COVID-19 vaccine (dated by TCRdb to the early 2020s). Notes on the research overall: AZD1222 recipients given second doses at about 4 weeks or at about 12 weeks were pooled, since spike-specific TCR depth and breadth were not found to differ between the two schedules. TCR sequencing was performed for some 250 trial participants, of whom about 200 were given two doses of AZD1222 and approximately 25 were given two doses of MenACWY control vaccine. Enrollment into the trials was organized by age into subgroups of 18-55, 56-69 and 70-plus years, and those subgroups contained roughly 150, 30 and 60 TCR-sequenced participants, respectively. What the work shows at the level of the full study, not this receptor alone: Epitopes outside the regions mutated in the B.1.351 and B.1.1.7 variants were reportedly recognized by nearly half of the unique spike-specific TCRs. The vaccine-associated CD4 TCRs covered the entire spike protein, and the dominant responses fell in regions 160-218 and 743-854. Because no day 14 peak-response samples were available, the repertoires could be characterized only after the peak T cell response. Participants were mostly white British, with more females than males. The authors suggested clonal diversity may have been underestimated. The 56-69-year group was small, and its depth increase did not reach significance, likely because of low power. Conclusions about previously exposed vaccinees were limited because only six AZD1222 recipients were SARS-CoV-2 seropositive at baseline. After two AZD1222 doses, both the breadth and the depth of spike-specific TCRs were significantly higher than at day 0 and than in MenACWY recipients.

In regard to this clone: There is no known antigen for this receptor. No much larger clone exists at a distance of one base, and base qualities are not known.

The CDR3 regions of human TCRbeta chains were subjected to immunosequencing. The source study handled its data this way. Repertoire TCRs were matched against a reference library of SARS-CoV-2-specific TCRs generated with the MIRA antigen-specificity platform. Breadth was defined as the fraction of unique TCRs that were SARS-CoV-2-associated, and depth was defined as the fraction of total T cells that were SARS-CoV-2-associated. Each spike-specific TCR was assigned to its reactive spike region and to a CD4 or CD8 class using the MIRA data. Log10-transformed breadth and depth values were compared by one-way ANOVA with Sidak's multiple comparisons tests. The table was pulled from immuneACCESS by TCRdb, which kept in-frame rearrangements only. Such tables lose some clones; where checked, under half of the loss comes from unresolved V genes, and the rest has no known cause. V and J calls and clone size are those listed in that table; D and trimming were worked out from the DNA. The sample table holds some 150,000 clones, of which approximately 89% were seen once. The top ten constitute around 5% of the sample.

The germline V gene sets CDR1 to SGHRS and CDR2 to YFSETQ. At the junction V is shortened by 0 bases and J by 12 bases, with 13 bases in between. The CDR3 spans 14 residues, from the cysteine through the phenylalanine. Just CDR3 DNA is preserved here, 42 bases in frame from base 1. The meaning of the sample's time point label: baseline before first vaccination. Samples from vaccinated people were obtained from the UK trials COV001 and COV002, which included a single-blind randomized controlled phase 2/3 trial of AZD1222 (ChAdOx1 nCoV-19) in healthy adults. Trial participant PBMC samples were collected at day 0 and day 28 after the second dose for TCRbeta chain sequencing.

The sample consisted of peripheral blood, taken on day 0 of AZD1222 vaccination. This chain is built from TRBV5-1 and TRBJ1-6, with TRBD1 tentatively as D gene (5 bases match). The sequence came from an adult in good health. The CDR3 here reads CASSLDSGSKPLHF. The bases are TGCGCCAGCAGCTTGGATTCAGGGTCAAAACCCCTCCACTTT.